A selection of T cell receptor beta chains follows, all from one sample in a study of blood T cell repertoires in COVID-19. Using immunoSEQ multiplex PCR, the repertoire was profiled, and TCRdb retains in-frame clones only, with some absent. Of roughly 30,000 clones listed, 89% are singletons. The specimen was peripheral blood. The receptors here all came from a man at least 80 years old with acute or convalescent COVID-19. CDR3s include the opening cysteine and the closing phenylalanine or tryptophan. Fields, in order: D gene, J gene, V gene, CDR3 DNA, CDR3 protein. D genes are given only for firm matches.

d_gene: TRBD1
j_gene: TRBJ1-5
v_gene: TRBV29-1
CDR3nt: TGCAGCGTTGCGGGGGTGACAGGGGGCGACCAGCCCCAGCATTTT
CDR3aa: CSVAGVTGGDQPQHF

d_gene: .
j_gene: TRBJ1-3
v_gene: TRBV25-1
CDR3nt: TGTGCCAGCAGTGTCGGGGGATCTGGAAACACCATATATTTT
CDR3aa: CASSVGGSGNTIYF

d_gene: TRBD2
j_gene: TRBJ2-1
v_gene: TRBV5-5
CDR3nt: TGTGCCAGCAGCTTCCGGACTAGCGCGGACGGCTACAATGAGCAGTTCTTC
CDR3aa: CASSFRTSADGYNEQFF

d_gene: TRBD2
j_gene: TRBJ2-1
v_gene: TRBV9
CDR3nt: TGTGCCAGCAACCTAGCGGGGTCGAGCTCCTACAATGAGCAGTTCTTC
CDR3aa: CASNLAGSSSYNEQFF

d_gene: .
j_gene: TRBJ2-5
v_gene: TRBV7-9
CDR3nt: TGTGCCAGCAGCTTACCGGGCAGGGAAGAGACCCAGTACTTC
CDR3aa: CASSLPGREETQYF

d_gene: TRBD2
j_gene: TRBJ2-5
v_gene: TRBV5-1
CDR3nt: TGCGCCAGCAGCTTGGTGGCGGGAGCCGGAGAGACCCAGTACTTC
CDR3aa: CASSLVAGAGETQYF

d_gene: .
j_gene: TRBJ2-7
v_gene: TRBV10-3
CDR3nt: TGTGCCAGTGCGGGACTCACCTACGAGCAGTACTTC
CDR3aa: CASAGLTYEQYF

d_gene: .
j_gene: TRBJ2-2
v_gene: TRBV28
CDR3nt: TGTGCCAGCAGTTTTGCGGGCTACAACACCGGGGAGCTGTTTTTT
CDR3aa: CASSFAGYNTGELFF

d_gene: .
j_gene: TRBJ2-1
v_gene: TRBV5-6
CDR3nt: TGTGCCAGCGGGGACAACAATGAGCAGTTCTTC
CDR3aa: CASGDNNEQFF

d_gene: TRBD1
j_gene: TRBJ2-2
v_gene: TRBV2
CDR3nt: TGTGCCAGCAGGAGGGACAGGGGGGGAACCGGGGAGCTGTTTTTT
CDR3aa: CASRRDRGGTGELFF

d_gene: .
j_gene: TRBJ1-2
v_gene: TRBV5-8
CDR3nt: TGTGCCAGCAGCTCCTGGTGGGAGATGTATGGCTACACCTTC
CDR3aa: CASSSWWEMYGYTF

d_gene: .
j_gene: TRBJ2-7
v_gene: TRBV6-5
CDR3nt: TGTGCCAGCACTCGGACAGAACTGTCCTACGAGCAGTACTTC
CDR3aa: CASTRTELSYEQYF

d_gene: TRBD2
j_gene: TRBJ2-1
v_gene: TRBV19
CDR3nt: TGTGCCAGTAGCTTAGCGGGAGGGGACCCGTACAATGAGCAGTTCTTC
CDR3aa: CASSLAGGDPYNEQFF

d_gene: TRBD1
j_gene: TRBJ1-2
v_gene: TRBV28
CDR3nt: TGTGCCAGCTCAAACAGGGGGATACGCGGCTACACCTTC
CDR3aa: CASSNRGIRGYTF

d_gene: TRBD2
j_gene: TRBJ2-3
v_gene: TRBV5-1
CDR3nt: TGCGCCAGCAGCTTGGGCTTGTCTAGCGGGAAGTTAACAGATACGCAGTATTTT
CDR3aa: CASSLGLSSGKLTDTQYF

d_gene: TRBD1
j_gene: TRBJ1-2
v_gene: TRBV27
CDR3nt: TGTGCCAGCAGTTTATGGGGGACAGGGGATGGCTACACCTTC
CDR3aa: CASSLWGTGDGYTF

d_gene: .
j_gene: TRBJ1-1
v_gene: TRBV19
CDR3nt: TGTGCCAGTAGTACCCAACGAGGCACTGAAGCTTTCTTT
CDR3aa: CASSTQRGTEAFF